The clone carrying this TCR beta chain was seen more than once but under ten times. This entry belongs to a study of T cell repertoires in cytomegalovirus infection. TCRdb re-called the reads with MiXCR, one entry per CDR3 protein. The profile covers about 600,000 distinct CDR3 sequences, with 20% to 25% appearing a single time and roughly 8% taken by the ten largest. The germline CDR1 and CDR2 sequences are DFQATT and SNEGSKA (reference sequence). Trimming cost V 1 base and J 3 bases, with 9 bases left between them. The CDR3 has 13 residues. The sample consisted of CD8+ T cells from PBMCs. This TCR was recovered from a human donor in good health (CMV status not recorded). Some clones in this sample may be carry-over from other donors' samples. The V gene is TRBV20-1, the J gene TRBJ1-2; the D gene is possibly TRBD1 (5 bases). CDR3 nucleotides: TGCAGTGCTAGAGCCAGGGTTGACTATGGCTACACCTTC. As protein: CSARARVDYGYTF.